Listed here are 24 T cell receptor beta chains from one sample, sequenced in a study of shared clonotypes between healthy human individuals (dated by TCRdb to 2020 to 2022). To prepare the library, the immunoSEQ multiplex PCR assay was applied. The table was pulled from immuneACCESS by TCRdb, which kept in-frame rearrangements only. Such tables lose some clones; where checked, under half of the loss comes from unresolved V genes, and the rest has no known cause. This sample is represented by some 580,000 clones; about 98% of them were singletons. The ten largest account for 0.3% of the sample. For the CD8 naive samples, CD45RO-negative cells were positively selected for CCR7, yielding a CD45RA+CCR7+ population from which TemRA cells were excluded. Source material: naive CD8+ T cells sorted from blood. The meaning of the sample's cell subset or site label: CD45RA+CCR7+. These receptors all come from a man younger than 45 in good health.

The chain recombines TRBV27 with TRBJ1-5; tentative D call: TRBD1 (6 bases). The germline V gene has CDR1 MNHEY and CDR2 SMNVEV (reference sequence). The CDR3 length is 14 residues. V was cut by 5 bases and J by 6 bases, with 14 bases left in between. The CDR3 DNA follows: TGTGCCAGCAGTACAGGGAAGAGGGGTCAGCCCCAGCATTTT. This translates into CASSTGKRGQPQHF.

The chain recombines TRBV14 with TRBJ2-2; D is unresolved. Per germline, CDR1 SGHDN and CDR2 FVKESK. This CDR3 is 19 amino acids long. V was pared by 1 base and J by 0 bases, with 18 bases between. The CDR3 DNA is TGTGCCAGCAGCCAAGGAACCCCTATAGGACGGACGAACACCGGGGAGCTGTTTTTT. It specifies CASSQGTPIGRTNTGELFF.

This clone has a handful of counts. The chain joins TRBV7-2 to TRBJ2-5; D call uncertain. The DNA matches TRBJ2-7 better at its end, which makes the J call doubtful. This CDR3 has 15 amino acids. CDR1 is SGHTA, CDR2 FQGNSA, per germline. The CDR3 loop reads CASSLGGVLSYEQYF. The CDR3 nucleotides read TGTGCCAGCAGCTTAGGTGGGGTCCTCTCCTACGAGCAGTACTTC.

The CDR3 loop is CASSTDPRRTGNQPQHF. CDR3 sequence (DNA): TGTGCCAGCAGTACGGACCCCCGCCGGACTGGCAATCAGCCCCAGCATTTT. The V and J genes are TRBV28 and TRBJ1-5; D is uncertain. The CDR3 loop spans 17 amino acids. V gave up 5 bases and J gave up 2 bases, with 19 bases separating them. CDR1 and CDR2 (germline): MDHEN, SYDVKM.

The J gene is TRBJ2-1, the V gene TRBV5-8; TRBD1 matches at 8 bases. V shed 2 bases, J shed 3 bases, and the junction held 4 bases outside the gene matches. Germline lookup yields CDR1 SGHTS and CDR2 YDEGEE. The CDR3 has 15 residues. The CDR3 DNA reads TGTGCCAGCAGCTTCCTACAGGGGGACTACAATGAGCAGTTCTTC. Protein product: CASSFLQGDYNEQFF.

V and J are TRBV4-1 and TRBJ2-7; 8 positions match TRBD1. Trimming took 0 bases from V and 3 from J; bases not matched to a gene: 7. Germline V lookup: CDR1 MGHRA, CDR2 YSYEKL. The CDR3 loop spans 16 amino acids. CDR3 protein: CASSQEDRVYVYEQYF. The CDR3 coding sequence is TGCGCCAGCAGCCAAGAGGACAGGGTTTACGTCTACGAGCAGTACTTC.

The gene calls are TRBV27 and TRBJ2-7; 16 bases are a match to TRBD2. Germline V CDR1 and CDR2: MNHEY, SMNVEV (reference sequence). The CDR3 is made up of 18 amino acids. V shed 5 bases and J 4 bases; nucleotides not matched to a gene: 11. For the CDR3, the DNA is TGTGCCAGCAGTCTCGGGACTAGCGGGAGGGCCGTTTTATACGAGCAGTACTTC. It yields the protein CASSLGTSGRAVLYEQYF.

The rearrangement joins TRBV7-9 to TRBJ2-7; a weak D match, TRBD2 (6 bases). In germline, CDR1 is SEHNR, CDR2 FQNEAQ (reference sequence). Deletions cut 5 bases from V and 0 bases from J, with 20 bases between. The CDR3 runs to 17 residues. CDR3 loop: CASSDVGLASSSYEQYF. CDR3 in DNA: TGTGCCAGCAGCGATGTGGGGCTAGCGTCAAGCTCCTACGAGCAGTACTTC. Looking up the rest from reference TRBV7-9 and TRBJ2-7 gives the full variable domain: DTGVSQNPRHKITKRGQNVTFRCDPISEHNRLYWYRQTLGQGPEFLTYFQNEAQLEKSRLLSDRFSAERPKGSFSTLEIQRTEQGDSAMYLCASSDVGLASSSYEQYFGPGTRLTVT.

The genes are TRBV6-1 and TRBJ1-5; D is perhaps TRBD1 (5 bases). The CDR3 is 16 residues long. V was pared by 0 bases and J by 3 bases, with 12 bases between. Germline V gives CDR1 MNHNS, CDR2 SASEGT. CDR3 sequence reads: CASSEAKGQNNQPQHF. Written as DNA, the CDR3 is TGTGCCAGCAGTGAAGCCAAGGGGCAAAACAATCAGCCCCAGCATTTT.

The V call is TRBV10-3, the J call TRBJ2-5, with D hard to call. This CDR3 has 13 residues. Germline loops: CDR1 ENHRY, CDR2 SYGVKD. The germline V and J ends were trimmed by 3 bases and 0 bases, with 5 bases remaining between them. The CDR3 loop is CAISDGYQETQYF. The CDR3 bases are TGTGCCATCAGTGACGGCTACCAAGAGACCCAGTACTTC.

The rearrangement uses TRBV27 and TRBJ2-7, with 13 bases matching TRBD2. Germline V gene data show CDR1 as MNHEY and CDR2 as SMNVEV (reference sequence). The CDR3 runs 16 residues. The trim removed 5 bases at V and 3 bases at J, leaving 7 bases unmatched. The CDR3 is CASSTLGTSGIYEQYF. CDR3 coding DNA: TGTGCCAGCAGTACTCTAGGGACTAGCGGGATCTACGAGCAGTACTTC.

This chain links TRBV7-9 with TRBJ2-3; 8 nucleotides line up with TRBD2. V lost 3 bases and J lost 4; bases outside the gene matches: 6. The CDR3 spans 15 residues. The V gene's germline CDR1 is SEHNR and CDR2 FQNEAQ (reference sequence). The CDR3 here is CASSFSSREADTQYF. CDR3 DNA sequence: TGTGCCAGCAGCTTTAGCTCGCGGGAGGCAGATACGCAGTATTTT.

The chain couples TRBV9 to TRBJ1-2; D gene ambiguous. The CDR3 sequence is 15 residues long. Trimming left V 1 base short and J 2 bases short, with 12 bases between. Germline V gives CDR1 SGDLS, CDR2 YYNGEE. The CDR3 spells CASSVNGVGNYGYTF. The CDR3, as DNA: TGTGCCAGCAGCGTAAATGGTGTAGGGAACTATGGCTACACCTTC.

The chain links TRBV5-1 to TRBJ2-7, with D perhaps TRBD1 (6 bases). The CDR3 runs to 14 residues. CDR1 SGHRS and CDR2 YFSETQ come from the germline V gene. V lost 4 bases to trimming and J lost 0 bases, with 11 bases between them. DNA for the CDR3: TGCGCCAGCAGCATGTTGGGGGCCTCCTACGAGCAGTACTTC. It codes for CASSMLGASYEQYF.

V and J are TRBV4-3 and TRBJ2-1; TRBD1 matches at 9 bases. CDR1 is LGHNA, CDR2 YSLEER, per germline. The CDR3 has 16 amino acids. After removal of 1 base from V and 7 bases from J, the junction contained 8 bases not matched to a gene. CDR3 in amino acids: CASSQGLGTGSNEQFF. The CDR3 coding sequence is TGCGCCAGCAGCCAAGGGTTGGGGACAGGGAGTAATGAGCAGTTCTTC.

This chain joins TRBV9 and TRBJ2-2, with D possibly TRBD2 on 5 matching bases. Deletions cut 1 base from V and 4 bases from J, with 8 bases between. This CDR3 is 14 amino acids long. CDR1 SGDLS and CDR2 YYNGEE come from the germline V gene. In DNA form, the CDR3 reads TGTGCCAGCAGCGTAAACGGAGGCACCGGGGAGCTGTTTTTT. The encoded protein is CASSVNGGTGELFF.

This rearrangement joins TRBV13 to TRBJ2-5; D gene ambiguous. Germline-derived CDR1 and CDR2 are PRHDT and FYEKMQ (reference sequence). V gave up 5 bases and J gave up 2 bases, with 9 bases separating them. The CDR3 runs 13 residues. CDR3 bases: TGTGCCAGCAGCCCGACGGATCAAGAGACCCAGTACTTC. As protein: CASSPTDQETQYF.

The V call is TRBV28, the J call TRBJ1-5, with TRBD1 identical over 7 bases. The V segment lost 4 bases and the J segment 2 bases; nucleotides outside the gene matches: 8. Germline CDR1 and CDR2: MDHEN and SYDVKM. This CDR3 has 16 amino acids. In DNA, the CDR3 is TGTGCCAGCAGTTCCTTACGGACAGGCGGCAATCAGCCCCAGCATTTT. Encoded protein: CASSSLRTGGNQPQHF.

This clone was recorded a few times. The genes are TRBV10-1 and TRBJ2-7; 9 bases line up with TRBD2. This CDR3 spans 15 amino acids. With 7 bases clipped from V and 1 base from J, the junction kept 8 bases outside the gene matches. The germline V gene has CDR1 WNHNN and CDR2 SYGVQD (reference sequence). The CDR3, as DNA: TGCGCCAGCAAAATTAGCGGGAGAAGTTCCTACGAGCAGTACTTC. Protein: CASKISGRSSYEQYF.

The V call is TRBV7-3, the J call TRBJ2-3, with D possibly being TRBD2 (6 bases). Trimming pared 0 bases from V and 2 bases from J, leaving 15 bases between. Germline CDR1 SGHTA, CDR2 FQGTGA. The CDR3 has 17 amino acids. CDR3 DNA: TGTGCCAGCAGCTTAACCGGCGGGACTGGCTACACAGATACGCAGTATTTT. It yields the protein CASSLTGGTGYTDTQYF.

The genes are TRBV15 and TRBJ2-3, with TRBD2 matching over 11 bases. The CDR3 is 15 residues long. Per germline, CDR1 LNHNV and CDR2 YYDKDF (reference sequence). V shed 7 bases, J shed 5 bases, and the junction held 8 bases outside the gene matches. As DNA, the CDR3 is TGTGCCACCATAGCGGGAGGGCCCGGTTTAGATACGCAGTATTTT. Its protein is CATIAGGPGLDTQYF. Complete variable domain (other parts from reference TRBV15 and TRBJ2-3): DAMVIQNPRYQVTQFGKPVTLSCSQTLNHNVMYWYQQKSSQAPKLLFHYYDKDFNNEADTPDNFQSRRPNTSFCFLDIRSPGLGDTAMYLCATIAGGPGLDTQYFGPGTRLTVL.

This chain connects TRBV27 to TRBJ1-4; D remains ambiguous. The CDR3 loop spans 16 amino acids. CDR1 is MNHEY, CDR2 SMNVEV, per germline (reference sequence). Trimming shortened V by 3 bases and J by 4 bases, and 15 bases separated the two germline ends. This CDR3 is CASSFRWPLINEKLFF. The CDR3 DNA reads as TGTGCCAGCAGTTTTCGCTGGCCCTTAATTAATGAAAAACTGTTTTTT.

Comments on this clone: Other DNA sequences in the same sample also yield this CDR3. The chain has TRBV20-1 and TRBJ1-2; 10 nucleotides line up with TRBD1. With 6 bases clipped from V and 7 bases from J, the junction kept 2 bases outside the gene matches. The CDR3 extends over 11 amino acids. Germline V gene sequence: CDR1 DFQATT, CDR2 SNEGSKA (reference sequence). CDR3 sequence: CSARDRGGYTF. CDR3 in DNA: TGCAGTGCGAGGGACAGGGGTGGCTACACCTTC.

In this sample, this clone turned up once. The V call is TRBV27, the J call TRBJ2-1; 10 positions agree with TRBD1. This CDR3 has 17 amino acids. CDR1 and CDR2 from the germline V gene are MNHEY and SMNVEV (reference sequence). Unmatched junction bases numbered 6, after V lost 0 bases and J lost 4 bases. CDR3: CASSLSRLGQGYNEQFF. In DNA, the CDR3 is TGTGCCAGCAGTTTATCGCGTCTGGGACAGGGGTACAATGAGCAGTTCTTC.